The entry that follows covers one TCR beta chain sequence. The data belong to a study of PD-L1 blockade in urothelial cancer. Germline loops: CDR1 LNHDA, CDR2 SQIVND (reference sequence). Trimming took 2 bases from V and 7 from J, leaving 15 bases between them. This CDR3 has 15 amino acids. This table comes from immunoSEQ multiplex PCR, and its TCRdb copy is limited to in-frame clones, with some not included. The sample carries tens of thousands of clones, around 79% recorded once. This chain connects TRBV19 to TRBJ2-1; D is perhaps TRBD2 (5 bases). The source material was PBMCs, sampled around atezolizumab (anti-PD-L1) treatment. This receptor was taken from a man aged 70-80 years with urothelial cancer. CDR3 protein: CASSISTIRGNEQFF. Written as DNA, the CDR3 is TGTGCCAGTAGTATATCCACCATTCGAGGGAATGAGCAGTTCTTC.